Listed below are T cell receptor beta chains from one sample, sequenced in a study of shared clonotypes between healthy human individuals. Measured with immunoSEQ multiplex PCR; TCRdb has only the in-frame clones, and not every one. The table records around 1,000,000 clones, approximately 77% of them present only once. The sequencing input was memory CD4+ T cells from PBMCs. These receptors were obtained from a man aged 18 to 29 in good health. Some clones in this sample may be carry-over from other donors' samples. CDR3s include the opening cysteine and the closing phenylalanine or tryptophan. Each record gives: clone size, J gene, V gene, D gene, CDR3 protein, CDR3 DNA. A D gene is named only where the DNA matches it firmly. Some rows mark clone size as missing; the rest say once, few, many or name a class of expanded clone.

>-|TRBJ2-7|TRBV11-3|-
CASSLVGDEQYF
TGTGCCAGCAGCTTAGTGGGGGACGAGCAGTACTTC
>-|TRBJ2-7|TRBV9|-
CASSVGGRSPYEQYF
TGTGCCAGCAGCGTAGGAGGGAGGTCCCCCTACGAGCAGTACTTC
>-|TRBJ2-1|TRBV2|-
CASLEWSPQANEQFF
TGTGCCAGCCTCGAGTGGTCCCCTCAGGCTAATGAGCAGTTCTTC
>-|TRBJ1-1|TRBV29-1|-
CSVEGGRGLDEAFF
TGCAGCGTTGAAGGTGGAAGGGGCCTAGATGAAGCTTTCTTT
>-|TRBJ1-2|TRBV5-6|TRBD1
CASSYPDRLFGGYTF
TGTGCCAGCAGTTATCCGGACAGGTTGTTCGGAGGCTACACCTTC
>-|TRBJ1-5|TRBV28|-
CASSPRRGAGNQPQHF
TGTGCCAGCAGCCCCCGCAGGGGAGCTGGCAATCAGCCCCAGCATTTT
>few|TRBJ2-7|TRBV30|-
CAWSLGAEYEQYF
TGTGCCTGGAGTCTAGGGGCGGAATACGAGCAGTACTTC
>many|TRBJ2-2|TRBV19|TRBD1
CASSTGQGAGELFF
TGTGCCAGTAGTACGGGACAGGGGGCCGGGGAGCTGTTTTTT
>-|TRBJ1-2|TRBV15|-
CATSRDARVDYGYTF
TGTGCCACCAGCAGAGACGCCAGGGTCGACTATGGCTACACCTTC
>-|TRBJ1-2|TRBV6-1|-
CASSETLYGYTF
TGTGCCAGCAGTGAAACCCTCTATGGCTACACCTTC
>-|TRBJ2-7|TRBV6-1|-
CASSLGTADEQYF
TGTGCCAGCAGTTTAGGGACGGCCGACGAGCAGTACTTC
>-|TRBJ2-2|TRBV4-1|-
CASSQESPRGLAGYVTGELFF
TGCGCCAGCAGCCAAGAGTCCCCCCGGGGGCTAGCAGGTTACGTCACCGGGGAGCTGTTTTTT
>-|TRBJ1-3|TRBV28|-
CASSLFDGYTIYF
TGTGCCAGCAGTTTATTCGACGGGTACACCATATATTTT
>-|TRBJ2-7|TRBV6-5|-
CASSYTQGRYEQYF
TGTGCCAGCAGTTATACCCAGGGACGCTACGAGCAGTACTTC
>-|TRBJ1-3|TRBV5-4|-
CASSQQGLNTIYF
TGTGCCAGCAGCCAACAGGGTTTAAACACCATATATTTT
>-|TRBJ2-7|TRBV2|-
CASNRDRYEQYF
TGTGCCAGCAACAGGGACCGCTACGAGCAGTACTTC
>-|TRBJ2-5|TRBV29-1|-
CSVERTSRETQYF
TGCAGCGTTGAACGGACCTCCAGGGAGACCCAGTACTTC
>-|TRBJ1-4|TRBV28|-
CATVGTTNEKLFF
TGTGCCACGGTGGGGACCACTAATGAAAAACTGTTTTTT
>once|TRBJ2-1|TRBV27|-
CASTAARTSSYNEQFF
TGTGCCAGCACCGCCGCTCGTACCAGCTCCTACAATGAGCAGTTCTTC
>-|TRBJ1-1|TRBV7-2|-
CASSSQGGEAFF
TGTGCCAGCAGCTCCCAAGGGGGTGAAGCTTTCTTT
>-|TRBJ1-1|TRBV25-1|-
CASSESPGRMNTEAFF
TGTGCCAGCAGTGAATCCCCAGGCCGGATGAACACTGAAGCTTTCTTT
>-|TRBJ2-7|TRBV9|-
CASSPPPTASYEQYF
TGTGCCAGCAGCCCGCCCCCGACGGCCTCCTACGAGCAGTACTTC
>-|TRBJ1-5|TRBV28|-
CASSGGRSRTANNQPQHF
TGTGCCAGCAGCGGCGGTCGGTCCCGGACAGCTAACAATCAGCCCCAGCATTTT
>-|TRBJ1-1|TRBV10-2|TRBD1
CASSGMKTGRTEAFF
TGCGCCAGCAGTGGGATGAAGACAGGGCGAACTGAAGCTTTCTTT
>-|TRBJ2-7|TRBV7-8|TRBD1
CASSRQGTLSYEQYF
TGTGCCAGCAGCAGACAGGGGACTCTCTCCTACGAGCAGTACTTC
>few|TRBJ1-2|TRBV18|TRBD1
CASSPLGTGGIYGYTF
TGTGCCAGCTCACCTCTCGGGACAGGGGGCATCTATGGCTACACCTTC
>-|TRBJ1-1|TRBV6-5|TRBD1
CASSYPRQGGTEAFF
TGTGCCAGCAGTTACCCCCGACAGGGCGGCACTGAAGCTTTCTTT
>-|TRBJ1-1|TRBV5-1|-
CASSSTGTLNPTEAFF
TGCGCCAGCAGCTCCACCGGGACCTTAAACCCAACTGAAGCTTTCTTT
>-|TRBJ2-7|TRBV7-2|TRBD2
CASSLVFGTSGIEQYF
TGTGCCAGCAGCTTAGTATTCGGGACTAGCGGGATCGAGCAGTACTTC
>few|TRBJ1-1|TRBV9|-
CASSADRMNTEAFF
TGTGCCAGCAGTGCGGACAGAATGAACACTGAAGCTTTCTTT
>once|TRBJ2-7|TRBV6-1|-
CASSELSGGRVLRYEQYF
TGTGCCAGCAGTGAATTATCGGGGGGCAGGGTTCTTCGGTATGAGCAGTACTTC
>once|TRBJ2-3|TRBV7-2|TRBD2
CASSSPPGTSGRGNTQYF
TGTGCCAGCAGCTCTCCCCCCGGGACTAGCGGGAGGGGGAATACGCAGTATTTT
>once|TRBJ2-7|TRBV15|-
CATSRSTPYEQYF
TGTGCCACCAGCAGATCTACCCCTTACGAGCAGTACTTC
>few|TRBJ2-7|TRBV2|-
CASSEAPYEQYF
TGTGCCAGCAGTGAAGCCCCCTACGAGCAGTACTTC
>-|TRBJ2-6|TRBV11-3|-
CASSLSWGSGANVLTF
TGTGCCAGCAGCTTATCGTGGGGCTCTGGGGCCAACGTCCTGACTTTC
>-|TRBJ2-7|TRBV5-4|TRBD2
CASSPGTSGEGEQYF
TGTGCCAGCAGCCCCGGGACTAGCGGCGAAGGGGAGCAGTACTTC
>-|TRBJ2-4|TRBV14|TRBD2
CASSAGGNIQYF
TGTGCCAGCAGCGCGGGGGGAAACATTCAGTACTTC